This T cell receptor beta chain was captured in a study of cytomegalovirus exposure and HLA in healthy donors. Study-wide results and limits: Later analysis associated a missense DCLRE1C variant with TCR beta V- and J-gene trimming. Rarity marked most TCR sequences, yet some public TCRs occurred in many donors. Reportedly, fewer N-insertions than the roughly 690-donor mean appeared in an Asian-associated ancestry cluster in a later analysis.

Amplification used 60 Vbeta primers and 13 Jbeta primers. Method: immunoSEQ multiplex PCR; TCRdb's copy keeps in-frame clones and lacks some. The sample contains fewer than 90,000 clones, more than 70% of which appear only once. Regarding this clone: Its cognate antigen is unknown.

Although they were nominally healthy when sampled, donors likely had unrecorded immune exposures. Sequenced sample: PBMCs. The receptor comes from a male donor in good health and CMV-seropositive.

The CDR3 is CSGGLGHNEQFF. CDR3 bases: TGCAGCGGGGGACTAGGGCACAATGAGCAGTTCTTC. The gene calls are TRBV29-1 and TRBJ2-1, with 8 bases fitting TRBD2. CDR1 is SQVTM, CDR2 ANQGSEA, per germline. J lost 5 bases, V lost 7 bases, and 4 bases had no gene match. The CDR3 spans 12 residues.